These 3 T cell receptor beta chains share one sample of origin, sequenced in a study of PD-L1 blockade in urothelial cancer. The repertoire was sequenced with immunoSEQ multiplex PCR; TCRdb's copy has only in-frame clones and lacks some. The repertoire holds 35,000 to 50,000 clones, 70% to 90% seen once, with approximately 14% in the top ten. Sequencing used PBMCs, obtained around atezolizumab (anti-PD-L1) treatment. These receptors all come from a woman aged 55-69 years with urothelial cancer.

V is TRBV5-4 and J is TRBJ2-3; TRBD1 matches at 9 bases. Trimming at V came to 6 bases and at J to 2 bases, leaving 4 bases not matched to a gene. CDR1 SGHNT and CDR2 YYREEE come from the germline V gene (reference sequence). The CDR3 spans 14 residues. The DNA of the CDR3 is TGTGCCAGCACCGGACAGGGGACCACAGATACGCAGTATTTT. Protein sequence: CASTGQGTTDTQYF.

The V and J genes are TRBV28 and TRBJ1-3, with unresolved D. The germline V gene has CDR1 MDHEN and CDR2 SYDVKM. The CDR3 length is 13 residues. Trimming took off 6 bases at V and 4 bases at J, with 10 bases between the two ends. CDR3 protein: CASSPERGNTIYF. In DNA, the CDR3 is TGTGCCAGCAGCCCCGAACGGGGAAACACCATATATTTT.

The chain links TRBV10-3 to TRBJ2-3, with 11 bases identical to TRBD2. This CDR3 contains 13 residues. CDR1 and CDR2 from the germline V gene are ENHRY and SYGVKD. The V and J ends lost 8 bases and 6 bases, in that order; junction bases with no gene match: 4. CDR3 sequence reads: CAIVAGGSDTQYF. In DNA, the CDR3 is TGTGCCATCGTAGCGGGAGGGTCTGATACGCAGTATTTT.